Each of the 9 T cell receptor beta chains below was sequenced from the same sample in a study of blood T cell repertoires in COVID-19. Assay: immunoSEQ multiplex PCR; the TCRdb copy retains only in-frame clones and omits some. The table lists roughly 410,000 clones, around 90% of them singletons, with 0.95% to 1.5% in the top ten. Input material: peripheral blood. The receptor set was obtained from a middle-aged man with acute or convalescent COVID-19.

Details on this clone: This sample includes further DNA sequences coding for the same CDR3. The chain recombines TRBV28 with TRBJ2-3, with no clear D. This CDR3 spans 14 amino acids. The germline CDR1 and CDR2 sequences are MDHEN and SYDVKM. Trimming cost V 3 bases and J 1 base, with 8 bases left between them. As DNA, the CDR3 is TGTGCCAGCAGTTTCGTCGCGGGCACAGATACGCAGTATTTT. Amino acids: CASSFVAGTDTQYF.

J is TRBJ2-7 and V is TRBV6-5, with a weak D call TRBD1 (6 bases). Germline V gene lookup returns CDR1 MNHEY and CDR2 SVGAGI. The length of the CDR3 is 14 residues. With 0 bases removed from V and 3 bases from J, the gap between germline ends came to 9 bases. The chain's CDR3 is CASSYSGQSYEQYF. CDR3 nucleotides: TGTGCCAGCAGTTACTCAGGACAGAGCTACGAGCAGTACTTC.

The chain carries TRBV9 and TRBJ2-1; TRBD2 agrees at 9 bases. The ends lost 3 bases at V and 6 bases at J; junction bases unmatched: 10. In germline, CDR1 is SGDLS, CDR2 YYNGEE. This CDR3 has 16 residues. The CDR3 spells CASSAPTSGPGNEQFF. CDR3 in DNA: TGTGCCAGCAGCGCCCCGACTAGCGGCCCGGGCAATGAGCAGTTCTTC.

This clone was seen only a few times. The chain uses TRBV24-1 and TRBJ2-2; 7 positions agree with TRBD1. Germline CDR1 and CDR2: KGHDR and SFDVKD. After removal of 4 bases from V and 3 bases from J, the junction contained 4 bases not matched to a gene. The CDR3 totals 15 residues. The CDR3, as DNA: TGTGCCACCAGTGAACAGGGGCCCGACACCGGGGAGCTGTTTTTT. Translation gives CATSEQGPDTGELFF.

This clone was recorded only once. The chain has TRBV19 and TRBJ2-7; D may be TRBD2 (6 bases). The CDR3 is made up of 15 amino acids. CDR1 and CDR2 (germline): LNHDA, SQIVND (reference sequence). The V gene lost 5 bases and the J gene lost 1 base, with 15 bases spanning the gap. The CDR3 loop is CASSDWRGGSYEQYF. In DNA form, the CDR3 reads TGTGCCAGTAGTGATTGGAGGGGAGGTTCCTACGAGCAGTACTTC.

This clone has a single count. The chain is built from TRBV7-2 and TRBJ1-6, with D uncertain. CDR1 is SGHTA and CDR2 is FQGNSA in the germline V gene. The length of the CDR3 is 15 residues. Trimming cost V 2 bases and J 6 bases, with 11 bases left between them. CDR3 in amino acids: CASSLHGVGNSPLHF. As DNA, the CDR3 is TGTGCCAGCAGCTTACACGGGGTCGGTAATTCACCCCTCCACTTT.

This chain links TRBV19 with TRBJ1-2, with D maybe TRBD1 (5 bases). With 3 bases removed from V and 8 bases from J, the gap between germline ends came to 16 bases. The CDR3 covers 14 residues. Germline V lookup: CDR1 LNHDA, CDR2 SQIVND (reference sequence). The CDR3 nucleotides read TGTGCCAGTAGTATCGGGTACAGGTCCCGGGGCTACACCTTC. This encodes CASSIGYRSRGYTF.

The V and J genes are TRBV27 and TRBJ1-2, with D tentatively TRBD1 (5 bases). The CDR3 totals 15 residues. The ends were cut back, 6 bases at V and 2 bases at J, with 16 bases in the middle. Per germline, CDR1 MNHEY and CDR2 SMNVEV (reference sequence). The CDR3 loop reads CASRPLGGDNYGYTF. CDR3 sequence (DNA): TGTGCCAGCAGACCCCTCGGGGGGGACAACTATGGCTACACCTTC.

The chain employs TRBV5-8 and TRBJ2-7; TRBD1 matches at 8 bases. This CDR3 spans 15 amino acids. Germline V gene lookup returns CDR1 SGHTS and CDR2 YDEGEE. V lost 0 bases and J lost 4; bases outside the gene matches: 6. This chain's CDR3 is CASSLVRTGRYEQYF. The CDR3, as DNA: TGTGCCAGCAGCTTGGTTCGGACAGGGAGGTACGAGCAGTACTTC.